This TCR beta chain was recorded in a study of cytomegalovirus exposure and HLA in healthy donors. Study context: There were 65 million to 85 million unique TCRs (from HLA-typed donors) in an early data release.

The ends were cut back, 0 bases at V and 0 bases at J, with 15 bases in the middle. Germline values: CDR1 LGHNA, CDR2 YSLEER. CDR3 length: 18 residues. Vbeta (60) and Jbeta (13) primers were used in the PCR. The repertoire was sequenced with immunoSEQ multiplex PCR; TCRdb's copy has only in-frame clones and lacks some. This specimen shows 100,000 to 150,000 clones; the ten leading clones hold over 1.5%. The V call is TRBV4-3, the J call TRBJ2-1, with D unclear. Source material: PBMCs. The TCR comes from a man aged 18 to 35 in good health and CMV-seronegative. The CDR3 region is CASSQDLPRPSSYNEQFF. CDR3 nucleotides: TGCGCCAGCAGCCAAGATCTTCCGCGGCCCAGCTCCTACAATGAGCAGTTCTTC.